This TCR beta chain was obtained from a study of T cell repertoires in cytomegalovirus infection. About the research overall: Matching HLA type, along with CMV infection, was indicated by public TCR beta signatures.

Concerning this clonotype: The antigen remains undetermined. Compared with germline, one end of the junction differs, possibly owing to a read error.

TCRdb processed the reads anew with MiXCR; each CDR3 protein has one entry. The sample consists of about 830,000 distinct CDR3 sequences, over 25% of them appearing once. The CDR3 extends over 15 amino acids. Germline CDR1 reads MNHEY; CDR2 reads SVGAGI. This clonotype was sampled from a human donor in good health (CMV status not recorded). Some clones in this sample may be carry-over from other donors' samples. The source material was cultured CD8+ T cells from PBMCs, sampled from culture after CMV antigen stimulation. The rearrangement uses TRBV6-5 and TRBJ2-1; D remains ambiguous. The CDR3 spells CASTYVGIGYNEQFF. The DNA for the CDR3 is TGTGCCAGCACTTACGTGGGGATAGGTTACAATGAGCAGTTCTTC.